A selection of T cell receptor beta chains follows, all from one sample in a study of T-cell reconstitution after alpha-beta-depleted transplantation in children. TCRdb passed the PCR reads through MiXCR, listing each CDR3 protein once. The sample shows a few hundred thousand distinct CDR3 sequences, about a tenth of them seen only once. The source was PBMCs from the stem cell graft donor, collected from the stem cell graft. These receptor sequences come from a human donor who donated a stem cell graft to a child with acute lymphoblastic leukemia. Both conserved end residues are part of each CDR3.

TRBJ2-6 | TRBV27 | CASSLTGGGGLTF
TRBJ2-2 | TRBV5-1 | CASSLSGLVSGELFF
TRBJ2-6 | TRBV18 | CASSASFGGSGANVLTF
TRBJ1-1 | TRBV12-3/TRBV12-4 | CASRLDLNTEAFF
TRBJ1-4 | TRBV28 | CASSPGTGVNEKLFF
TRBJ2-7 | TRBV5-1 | CASSPYSEEYEQYF
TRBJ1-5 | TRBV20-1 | CSAQASNQPQHF
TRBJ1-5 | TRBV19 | CASSRDGQPQHF
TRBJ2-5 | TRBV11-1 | CASSLVGTWRETQYF
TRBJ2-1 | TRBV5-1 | CASSFPLAGGAVEQFF
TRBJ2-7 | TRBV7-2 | CASSSLAGGLYEQYF
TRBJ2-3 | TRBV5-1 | CASSFGSTDTQYF
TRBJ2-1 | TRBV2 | CASRWQGLEQFF
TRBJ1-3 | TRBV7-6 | CASSAGPGYSGNTIYF
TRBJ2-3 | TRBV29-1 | CSAAQTAVLTDTQYF
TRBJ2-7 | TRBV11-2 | CASSLERYEQYF
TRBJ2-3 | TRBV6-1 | CASKGRKTSTDTQYF
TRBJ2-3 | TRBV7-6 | CASSLVSLPDTQYF
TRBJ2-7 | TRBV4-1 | CASSLRGGSGYEQYF
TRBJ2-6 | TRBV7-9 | CASSPPSGANVLTF
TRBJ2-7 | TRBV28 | CASSGVERSYEQYF
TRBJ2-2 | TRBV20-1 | CSARDGDRGATGELFF
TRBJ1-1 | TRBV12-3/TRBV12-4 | CASSLTGRTTEAFF
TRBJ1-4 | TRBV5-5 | CASSSTTTNEKLFF
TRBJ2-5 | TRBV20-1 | CSARGLVALGTQYF
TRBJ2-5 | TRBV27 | CASTRTGKETQYF
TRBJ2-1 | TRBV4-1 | CASSQEGRGTRGHGEQFF
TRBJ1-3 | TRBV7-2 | CASSRPRSSGNTIYF
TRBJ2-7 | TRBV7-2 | CASSLGGTSLSEQYF
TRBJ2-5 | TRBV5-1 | CASSWGTGGKETQYF
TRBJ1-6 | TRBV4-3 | CASSRQTSSYNSPLHF